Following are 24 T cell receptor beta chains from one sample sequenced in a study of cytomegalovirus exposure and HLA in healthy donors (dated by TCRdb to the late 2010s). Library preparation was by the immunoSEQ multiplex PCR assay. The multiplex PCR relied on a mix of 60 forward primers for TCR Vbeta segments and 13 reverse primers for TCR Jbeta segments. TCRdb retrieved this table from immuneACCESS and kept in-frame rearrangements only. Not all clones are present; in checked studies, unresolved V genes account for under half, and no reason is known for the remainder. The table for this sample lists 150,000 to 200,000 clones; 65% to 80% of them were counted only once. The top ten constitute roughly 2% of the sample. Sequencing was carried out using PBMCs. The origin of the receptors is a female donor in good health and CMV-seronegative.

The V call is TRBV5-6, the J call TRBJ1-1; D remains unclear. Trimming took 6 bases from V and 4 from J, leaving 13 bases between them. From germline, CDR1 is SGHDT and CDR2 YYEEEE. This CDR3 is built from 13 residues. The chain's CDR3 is CASTPGRSTEAFF. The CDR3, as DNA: TGTGCCAGCACCCCTGGGAGGTCCACTGAAGCTTTCTTT.

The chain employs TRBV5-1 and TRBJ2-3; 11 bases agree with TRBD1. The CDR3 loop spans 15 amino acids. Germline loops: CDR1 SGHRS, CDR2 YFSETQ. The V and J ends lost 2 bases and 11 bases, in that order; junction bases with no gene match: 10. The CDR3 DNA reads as TGCGCCAGCAGCTTAACCGGGACAGGGGGAATGAGGCAGTATTTT. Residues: CASSLTGTGGMRQYF.

CDR3 region: CASSGLFWEQYF. As DNA, the CDR3 is TGTGCCAGCAGTGGCCTATTTTGGGAGCAGTACTTC. The rearrangement uses TRBV6-1 and TRBJ2-7; unclear D gene. The V gene lost 4 bases and the J gene lost 7 bases, with 11 bases spanning the gap. The CDR3 extends over 12 amino acids. Germline V gene sequence: CDR1 MNHNS, CDR2 SASEGT.

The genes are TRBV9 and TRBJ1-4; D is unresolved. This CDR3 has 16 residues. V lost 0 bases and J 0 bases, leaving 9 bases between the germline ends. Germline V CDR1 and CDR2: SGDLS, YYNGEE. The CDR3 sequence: CASSVDLAATNEKLFF. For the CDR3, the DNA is TGTGCCAGCAGCGTAGATCTCGCAGCAACTAATGAAAAACTGTTTTTT.

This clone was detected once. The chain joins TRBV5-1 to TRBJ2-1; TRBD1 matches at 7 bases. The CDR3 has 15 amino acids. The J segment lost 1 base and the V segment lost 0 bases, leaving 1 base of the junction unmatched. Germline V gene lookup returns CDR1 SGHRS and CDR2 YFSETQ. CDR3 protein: CASSLVQGSYNEQFF. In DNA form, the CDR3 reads TGCGCCAGCAGCTTGGTACAGGGGTCCTACAATGAGCAGTTCTTC. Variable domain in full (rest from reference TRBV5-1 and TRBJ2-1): KAGVTQTPRYLIKTRGQQVTLSCSPISGHRSVSWYQQTPGQGLQFLFEYFSETQRNKGNFPGRFSGRQFSNSRSEMNVSTLELGDSALYLCASSLVQGSYNEQFFGPGTRLTVL.

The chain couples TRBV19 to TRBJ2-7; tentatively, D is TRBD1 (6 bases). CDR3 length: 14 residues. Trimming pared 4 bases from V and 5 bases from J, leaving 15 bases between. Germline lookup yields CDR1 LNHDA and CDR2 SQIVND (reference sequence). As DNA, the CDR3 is TGTGCCAGTAGTAACCGTGGACAGTTGGACGAGCAGTACTTC. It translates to CASSNRGQLDEQYF.

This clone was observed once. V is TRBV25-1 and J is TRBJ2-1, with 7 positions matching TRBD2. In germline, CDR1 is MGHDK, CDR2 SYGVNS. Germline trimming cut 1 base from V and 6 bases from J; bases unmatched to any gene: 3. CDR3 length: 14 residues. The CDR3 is CASSELTGGNEQFF. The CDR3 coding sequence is TGTGCCAGCAGTGAATTAACGGGGGGCAATGAGCAGTTCTTC.

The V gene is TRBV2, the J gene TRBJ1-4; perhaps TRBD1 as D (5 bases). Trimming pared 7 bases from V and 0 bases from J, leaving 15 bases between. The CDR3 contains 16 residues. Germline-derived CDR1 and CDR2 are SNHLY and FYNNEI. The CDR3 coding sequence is TGTGCCAGCACCCCTAGCGGGGGAGCAACTAATGAAAAACTGTTTTTT. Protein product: CASTPSGGATNEKLFF.

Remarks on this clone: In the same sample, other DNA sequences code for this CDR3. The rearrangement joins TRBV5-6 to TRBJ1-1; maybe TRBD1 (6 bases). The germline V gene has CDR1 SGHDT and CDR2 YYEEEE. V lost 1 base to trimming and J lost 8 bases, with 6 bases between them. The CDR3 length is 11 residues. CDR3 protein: CASSLRGEAFF. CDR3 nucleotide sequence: TGTGCCAGCAGCTTGAGGGGGGAAGCTTTCTTT.

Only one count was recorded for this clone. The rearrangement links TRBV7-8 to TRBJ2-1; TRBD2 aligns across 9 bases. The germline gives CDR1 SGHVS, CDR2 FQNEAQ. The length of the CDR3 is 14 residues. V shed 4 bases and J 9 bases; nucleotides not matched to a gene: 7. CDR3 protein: CASSSEIAGVEQFF. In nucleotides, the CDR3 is TGTGCCAGCAGCTCCGAAATAGCGGGAGTTGAGCAGTTCTTC.

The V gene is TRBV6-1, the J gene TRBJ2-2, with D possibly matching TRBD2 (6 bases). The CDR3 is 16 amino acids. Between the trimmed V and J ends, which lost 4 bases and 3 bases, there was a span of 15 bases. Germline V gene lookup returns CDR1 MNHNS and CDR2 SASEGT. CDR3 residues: CASSVQGGGDTGELFF. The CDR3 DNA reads TGTGCCAGCAGTGTCCAGGGTGGAGGGGACACCGGGGAGCTGTTTTTT.

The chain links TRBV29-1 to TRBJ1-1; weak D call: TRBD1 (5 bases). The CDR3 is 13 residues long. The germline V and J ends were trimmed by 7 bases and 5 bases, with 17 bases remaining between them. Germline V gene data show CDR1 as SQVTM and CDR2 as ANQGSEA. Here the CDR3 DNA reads TGCAGCGGAGGTTCAGGGTCATGGACTGAAGCTTTCTTT. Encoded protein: CSGGSGSWTEAFF. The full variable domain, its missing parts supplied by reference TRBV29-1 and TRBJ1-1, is SAVISQKPSRDICQRGTSLTIQCQVDSQVTMMFWYRQQPGQSLTLIATANQGSEATYESGFVIDKFPISRPNLTFSTLTVSNMSPEDSSIYLCSGGSGSWTEAFFGQGTRLTVV.

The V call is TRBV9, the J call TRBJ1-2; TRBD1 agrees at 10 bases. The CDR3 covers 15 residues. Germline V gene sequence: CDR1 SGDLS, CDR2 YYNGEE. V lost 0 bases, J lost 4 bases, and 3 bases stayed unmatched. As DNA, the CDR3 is TGTGCCAGCAGCGTAGCGACAGGGGGCTTCTATGGCTACACCTTC. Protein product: CASSVATGGFYGYTF. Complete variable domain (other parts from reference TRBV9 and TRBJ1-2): DSGVTQTPKHLITATGQRVTLRCSPRSGDLSVYWYQQSLDQGLQFLIQYYNGEERAKGNILERFSAQQFPDLHSELNLSSLELGDSALYFCASSVATGGFYGYTFGSGTRLTVV.

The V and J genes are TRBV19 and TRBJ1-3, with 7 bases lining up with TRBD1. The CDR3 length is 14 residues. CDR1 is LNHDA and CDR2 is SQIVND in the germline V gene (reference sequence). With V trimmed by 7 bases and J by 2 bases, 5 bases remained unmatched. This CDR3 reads CASTRDRAGNTIYF. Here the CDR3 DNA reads TGTGCCAGTACTAGAGACAGGGCTGGAAACACCATATATTTT.

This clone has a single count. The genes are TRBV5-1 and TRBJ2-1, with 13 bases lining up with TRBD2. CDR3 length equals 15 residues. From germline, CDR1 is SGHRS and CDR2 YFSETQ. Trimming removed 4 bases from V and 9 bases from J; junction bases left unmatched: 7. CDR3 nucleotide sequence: TGCGCCAGCAGCCGGGGGACTAGCGGGGTCCCTGAGCAGTTCTTC. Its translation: CASSRGTSGVPEQFF.

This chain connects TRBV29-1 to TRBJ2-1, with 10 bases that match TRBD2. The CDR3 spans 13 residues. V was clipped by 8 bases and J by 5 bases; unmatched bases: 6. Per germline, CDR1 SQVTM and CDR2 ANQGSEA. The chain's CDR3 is CSPWTSGNNEQFF. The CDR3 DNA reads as TGCAGCCCCTGGACTAGCGGAAACAATGAGCAGTTCTTC.

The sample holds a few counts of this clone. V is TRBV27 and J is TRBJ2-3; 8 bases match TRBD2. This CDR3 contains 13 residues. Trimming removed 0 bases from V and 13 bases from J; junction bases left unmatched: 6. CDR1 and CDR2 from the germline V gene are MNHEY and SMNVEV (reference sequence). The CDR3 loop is CASSLSGAGAEYF. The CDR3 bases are TGTGCCAGCAGTTTATCGGGAGCGGGAGCCGAGTATTTT.

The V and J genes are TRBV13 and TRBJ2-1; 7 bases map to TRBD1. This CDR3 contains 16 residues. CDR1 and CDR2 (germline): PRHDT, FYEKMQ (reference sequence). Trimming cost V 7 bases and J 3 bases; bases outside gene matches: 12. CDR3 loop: CASTSTPGQSYNEQFF. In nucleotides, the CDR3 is TGTGCCAGCACCTCTACGCCGGGACAGAGCTACAATGAGCAGTTCTTC.

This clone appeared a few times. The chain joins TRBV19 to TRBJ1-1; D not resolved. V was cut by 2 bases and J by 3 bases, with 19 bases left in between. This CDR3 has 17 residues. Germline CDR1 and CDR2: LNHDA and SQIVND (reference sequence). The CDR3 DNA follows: TGTGCCAGTAGTATAATCATCCCGAGGACGGAGGACACTGAAGCTTTCTTT. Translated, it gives CASSIIIPRTEDTEAFF. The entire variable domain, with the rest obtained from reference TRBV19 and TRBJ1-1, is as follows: DGGITQSPKYLFRKEGQNVTLSCEQNLNHDAMYWYRQDPGQGLRLIYYSQIVNDFQKGDIAEGYSVSREKKESFPLTVTSAQKNPTAFYLCASSIIIPRTEDTEAFFGQGTRLTVV.

The CDR3 region has the DNA TGTGCCAGTAGTAGAAGGCAGGGGGCTACGATGACTGAAGCTTTCTTT. Translated, it gives CASSRRQGATMTEAFF. The chain uses TRBV19 and TRBJ1-1; TRBD1 aligns across 8 bases. This CDR3 has 16 amino acids. Germline V gene lookup returns CDR1 LNHDA and CDR2 SQIVND (reference sequence). V gave up 4 bases and J gave up 5 bases; unmatched junction bases: 12.

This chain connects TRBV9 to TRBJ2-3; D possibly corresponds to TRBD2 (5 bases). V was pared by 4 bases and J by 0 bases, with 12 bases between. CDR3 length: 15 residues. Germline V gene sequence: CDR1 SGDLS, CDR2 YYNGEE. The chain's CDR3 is CASSRSGKSTDTQYF. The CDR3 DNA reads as TGTGCCAGCAGCCGATCGGGAAAGAGCACAGATACGCAGTATTTT. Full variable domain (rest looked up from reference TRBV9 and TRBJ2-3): DSGVTQTPKHLITATGQRVTLRCSPRSGDLSVYWYQQSLDQGLQFLIQYYNGEERAKGNILERFSAQQFPDLHSELNLSSLELGDSALYFCASSRSGKSTDTQYFGPGTRLTVL.

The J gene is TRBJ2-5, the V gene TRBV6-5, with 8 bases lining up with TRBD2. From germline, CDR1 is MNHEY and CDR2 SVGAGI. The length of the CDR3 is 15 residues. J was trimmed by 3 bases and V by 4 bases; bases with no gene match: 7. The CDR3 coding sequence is TGTGCCAGCAGTTCCCCGGGACTAGGAGAAGAGACCCAGTACTTC. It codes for CASSSPGLGEETQYF.

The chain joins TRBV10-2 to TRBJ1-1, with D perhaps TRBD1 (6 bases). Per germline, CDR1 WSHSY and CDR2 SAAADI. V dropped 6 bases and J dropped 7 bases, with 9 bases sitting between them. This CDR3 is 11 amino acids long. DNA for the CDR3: TGCGCCAGCAGGCAGGGGCTTGAAGCTTTCTTT. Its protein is CASRQGLEAFF.

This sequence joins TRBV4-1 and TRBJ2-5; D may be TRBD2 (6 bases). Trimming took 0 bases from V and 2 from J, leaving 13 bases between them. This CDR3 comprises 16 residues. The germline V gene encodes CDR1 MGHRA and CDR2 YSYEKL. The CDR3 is CASSQDRDLEQETQYF. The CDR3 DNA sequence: TGCGCCAGCAGCCAAGATAGGGACTTGGAACAAGAGACCCAGTACTTC.